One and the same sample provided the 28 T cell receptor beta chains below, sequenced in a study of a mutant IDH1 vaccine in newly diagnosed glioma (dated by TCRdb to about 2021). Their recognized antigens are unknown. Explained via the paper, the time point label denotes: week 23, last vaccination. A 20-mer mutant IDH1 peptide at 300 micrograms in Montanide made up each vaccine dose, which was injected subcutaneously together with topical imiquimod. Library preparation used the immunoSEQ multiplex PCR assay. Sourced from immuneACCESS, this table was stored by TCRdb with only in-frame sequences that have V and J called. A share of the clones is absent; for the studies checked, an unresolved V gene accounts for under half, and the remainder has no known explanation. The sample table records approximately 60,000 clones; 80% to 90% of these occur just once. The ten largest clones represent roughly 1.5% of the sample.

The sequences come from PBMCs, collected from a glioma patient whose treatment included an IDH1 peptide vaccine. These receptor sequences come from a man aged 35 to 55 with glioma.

The CDR3 DNA sequence: TGTGCCAGCAGCTGGATTAGCGGGAGTGGGTACGAGCAGTACTTC. Amino acids: CASSWISGSGYEQYF. This chain connects TRBV13 to TRBJ2-7; 9 nucleotides line up with TRBD2. There are 15 residues in the CDR3. Germline V lookup: CDR1 PRHDT, CDR2 FYEKMQ (reference sequence). Trimming at V came to 4 bases and at J to 4 bases, leaving 8 bases not matched to a gene.

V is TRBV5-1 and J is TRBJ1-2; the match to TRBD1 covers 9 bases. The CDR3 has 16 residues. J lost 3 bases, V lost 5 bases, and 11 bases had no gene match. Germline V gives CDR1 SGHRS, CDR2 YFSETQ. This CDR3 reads CASRIWTGVIYYGYTF. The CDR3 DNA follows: TGCGCCAGCAGAATTTGGACAGGGGTTATTTACTATGGCTACACCTTC.

In DNA, the CDR3 is TGTGCCAGCAGCTTCGGCGGGAGTGTCTACAATGAGCAGTTCTTC. As protein: CASSFGGSVYNEQFF. The genes are TRBV7-9 and TRBJ2-1; 7 bases agree with TRBD2. In germline, CDR1 is SEHNR, CDR2 FQNEAQ (reference sequence). The J segment lost 3 bases and the V segment lost 3 bases, leaving 5 bases of the junction unmatched. This CDR3 contains 15 residues.

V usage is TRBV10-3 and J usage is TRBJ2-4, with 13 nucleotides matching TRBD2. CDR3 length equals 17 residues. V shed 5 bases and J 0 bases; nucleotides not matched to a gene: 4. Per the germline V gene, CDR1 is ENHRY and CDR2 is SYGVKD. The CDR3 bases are TGTGCCATCAGTCAGGGACTAGCGGGACTAGCCAAAAACATTCAGTACTTC. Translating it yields CAISQGLAGLAKNIQYF.

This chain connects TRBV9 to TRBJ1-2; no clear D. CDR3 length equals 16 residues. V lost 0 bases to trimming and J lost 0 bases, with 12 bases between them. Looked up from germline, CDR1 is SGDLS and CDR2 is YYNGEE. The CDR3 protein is CASSVGPASTNYGYTF. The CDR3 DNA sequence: TGTGCCAGCAGCGTAGGCCCGGCTAGTACTAACTATGGCTACACCTTC.

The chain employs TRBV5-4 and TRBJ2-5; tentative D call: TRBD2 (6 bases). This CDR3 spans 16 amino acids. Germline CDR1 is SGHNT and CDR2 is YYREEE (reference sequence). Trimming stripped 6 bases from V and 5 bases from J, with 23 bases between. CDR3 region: CASTPPDRRELETQYF. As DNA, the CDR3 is TGTGCCAGCACCCCACCCGATCGGCGGGAACTGGAGACCCAGTACTTC.

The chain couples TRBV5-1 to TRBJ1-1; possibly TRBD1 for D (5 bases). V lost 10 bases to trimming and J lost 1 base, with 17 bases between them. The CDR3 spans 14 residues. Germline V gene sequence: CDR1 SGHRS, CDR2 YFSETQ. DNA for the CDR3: TGCGCCCCGCCGATCGACGGGGGGAACACTGAAGCTTTCTTT. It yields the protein CAPPIDGGNTEAFF.

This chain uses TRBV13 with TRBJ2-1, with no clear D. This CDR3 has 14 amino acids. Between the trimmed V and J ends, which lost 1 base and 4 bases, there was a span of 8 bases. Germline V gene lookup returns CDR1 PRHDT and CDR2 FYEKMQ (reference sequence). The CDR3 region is CASSLEGQYNEQFF. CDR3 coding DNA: TGTGCCAGCAGCTTAGAGGGCCAATACAATGAGCAGTTCTTC.

CDR3 sequence: CASSFGLNQPQHF. The CDR3 region has the DNA TGTGCCAGCAGCTTTGGATTGAATCAGCCCCAGCATTTT. The chain carries TRBV5-6 and TRBJ1-5; D not resolved. Trimming left V 2 bases short and J 4 bases short, with 7 bases between. The CDR3 totals 13 residues. CDR1 SGHDT and CDR2 YYEEEE come from the germline V gene.

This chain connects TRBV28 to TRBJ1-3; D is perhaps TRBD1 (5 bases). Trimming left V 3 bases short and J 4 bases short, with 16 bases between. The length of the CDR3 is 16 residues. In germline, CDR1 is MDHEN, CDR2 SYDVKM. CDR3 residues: CASSFLGNRGGNTIYF. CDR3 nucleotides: TGTGCCAGCAGTTTCTTAGGGAATCGGGGCGGAAACACCATATATTTT.

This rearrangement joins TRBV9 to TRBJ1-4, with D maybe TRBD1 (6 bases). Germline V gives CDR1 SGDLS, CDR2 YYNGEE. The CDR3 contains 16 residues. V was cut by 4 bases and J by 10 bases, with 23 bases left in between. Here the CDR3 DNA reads TGTGCCAGCAGCCCCCGGACAGCCCCCTACAGTGGAAAACTGTTTTTT. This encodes CASSPRTAPYSGKLFF.

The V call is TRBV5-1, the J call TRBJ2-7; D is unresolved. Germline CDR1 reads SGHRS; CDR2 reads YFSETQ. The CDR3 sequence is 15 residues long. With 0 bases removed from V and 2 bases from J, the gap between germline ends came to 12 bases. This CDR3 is CASSLEAGYPYEQYF. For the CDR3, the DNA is TGCGCCAGCAGCTTGGAGGCAGGATACCCCTACGAGCAGTACTTC. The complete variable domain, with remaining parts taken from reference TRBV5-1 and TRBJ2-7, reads KAGVTQTPRYLIKTRGQQVTLSCSPISGHRSVSWYQQTPGQGLQFLFEYFSETQRNKGNFPGRFSGRQFSNSRSEMNVSTLELGDSALYLCASSLEAGYPYEQYFGPGTRLTVT.

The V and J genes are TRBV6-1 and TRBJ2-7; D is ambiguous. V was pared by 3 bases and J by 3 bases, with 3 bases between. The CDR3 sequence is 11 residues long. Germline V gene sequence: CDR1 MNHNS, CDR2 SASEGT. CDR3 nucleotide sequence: TGTGCCAGCAGTGATGTCTACGAGCAGTACTTC. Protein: CASSDVYEQYF.

CDR3 in amino acids: CASSQEGETQYF. The CDR3 DNA follows: TGTGCCAGCAGTCAAGAGGGGGAGACCCAGTACTTC. The chain has TRBV2 and TRBJ2-5, with D perhaps TRBD1 or TRBD2 (5 bases each). Deletions cut 5 bases from V and 5 bases from J, with 9 bases between. The CDR3 covers 12 residues. Germline lookup yields CDR1 SNHLY and CDR2 FYNNEI.

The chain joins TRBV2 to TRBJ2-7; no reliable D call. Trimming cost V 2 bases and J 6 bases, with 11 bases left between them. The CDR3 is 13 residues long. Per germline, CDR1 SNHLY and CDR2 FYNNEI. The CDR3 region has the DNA TGTGCCAGCAGTGAACCGCCCACTCGCGAGCAGTACTTC. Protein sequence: CASSEPPTREQYF.

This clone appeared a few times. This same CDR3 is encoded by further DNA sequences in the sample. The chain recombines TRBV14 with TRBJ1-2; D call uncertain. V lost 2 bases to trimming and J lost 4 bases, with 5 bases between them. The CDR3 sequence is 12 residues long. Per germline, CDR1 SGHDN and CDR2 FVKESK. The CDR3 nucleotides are TGTGCCAGCAGCCAAAGTGCCTATGGCTACACCTTC. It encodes CASSQSAYGYTF.

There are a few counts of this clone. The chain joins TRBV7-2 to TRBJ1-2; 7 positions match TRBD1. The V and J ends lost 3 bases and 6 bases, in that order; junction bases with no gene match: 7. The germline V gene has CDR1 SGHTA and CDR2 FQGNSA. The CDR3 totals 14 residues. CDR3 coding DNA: TGTGCCAGCAGCTTTGGCCAGGGGGATAATGGCTACACCTTC. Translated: CASSFGQGDNGYTF.

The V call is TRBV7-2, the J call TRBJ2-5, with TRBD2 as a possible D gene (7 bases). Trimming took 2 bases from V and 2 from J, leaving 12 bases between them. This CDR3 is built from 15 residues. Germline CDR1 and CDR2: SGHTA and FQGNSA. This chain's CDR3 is CASSLFAGAQETQYF. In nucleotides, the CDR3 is TGTGCCAGCAGCTTATTCGCGGGGGCACAAGAGACCCAGTACTTC.

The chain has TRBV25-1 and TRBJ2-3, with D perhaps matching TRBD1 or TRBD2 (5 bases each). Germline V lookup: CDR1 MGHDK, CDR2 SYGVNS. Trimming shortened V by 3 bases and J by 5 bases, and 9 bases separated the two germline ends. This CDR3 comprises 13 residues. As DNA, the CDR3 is TGTGCCAGCAGTGAGGCAGGGAGAGATACGCAGTATTTT. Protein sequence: CASSEAGRDTQYF.

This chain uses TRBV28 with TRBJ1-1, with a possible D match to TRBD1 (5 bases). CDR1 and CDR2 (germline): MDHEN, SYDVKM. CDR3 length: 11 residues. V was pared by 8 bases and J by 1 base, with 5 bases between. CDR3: CASGGNTEAFF. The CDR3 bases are TGTGCCAGCGGGGGGAACACTGAAGCTTTCTTT.

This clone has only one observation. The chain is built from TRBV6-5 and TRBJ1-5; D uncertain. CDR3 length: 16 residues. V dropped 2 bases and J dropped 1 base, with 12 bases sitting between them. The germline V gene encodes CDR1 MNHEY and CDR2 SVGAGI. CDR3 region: CASSYGAFTSNQPQHF. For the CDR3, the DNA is TGTGCCAGCAGTTACGGAGCATTCACCAGCAATCAGCCCCAGCATTTT.

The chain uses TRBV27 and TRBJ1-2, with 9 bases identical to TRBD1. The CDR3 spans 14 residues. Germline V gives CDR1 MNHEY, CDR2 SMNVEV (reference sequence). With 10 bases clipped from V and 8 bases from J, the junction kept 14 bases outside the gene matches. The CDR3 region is CAIKTGGALDGYTF. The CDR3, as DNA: TGTGCCATCAAGACAGGGGGTGCTCTGGACGGCTACACCTTC.

This CDR3 is CASSENTEAFF. CDR3 bases: TGTGCCAGCAGCGAGAACACTGAAGCTTTCTTT. The chain is built from TRBV13 and TRBJ1-1; D gene ambiguous. Germline assignment: CDR1 PRHDT and CDR2 FYEKMQ (reference sequence). Trimming cost V 5 bases and J 1 base, with 2 bases left between them. The length of the CDR3 is 11 residues. Complete variable domain (other parts from reference TRBV13 and TRBJ1-1): AAGVIQSPRHLIKEKRETATLKCYPIPRHDTVYWYQQGPGQDPQFLISFYEKMQSDKGSIPDRFSAQQFSDYHSELNMSSLELGDSALYFCASSENTEAFFGQGTRLTVV.

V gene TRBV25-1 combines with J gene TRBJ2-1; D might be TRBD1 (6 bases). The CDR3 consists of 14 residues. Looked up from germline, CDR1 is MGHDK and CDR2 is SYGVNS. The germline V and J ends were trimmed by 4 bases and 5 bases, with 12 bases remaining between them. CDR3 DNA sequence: TGTGCCAGCAGTGGCCAGGGACACCACAATGAGCAGTTCTTC. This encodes CASSGQGHHNEQFF.

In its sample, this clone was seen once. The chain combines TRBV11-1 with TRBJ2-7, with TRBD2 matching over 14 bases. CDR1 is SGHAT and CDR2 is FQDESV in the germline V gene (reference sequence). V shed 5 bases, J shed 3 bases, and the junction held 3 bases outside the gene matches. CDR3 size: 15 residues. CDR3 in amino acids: CASSPGTSGGYEQYF. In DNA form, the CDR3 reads TGTGCCAGCAGCCCGGGGACTAGCGGGGGCTACGAGCAGTACTTC.

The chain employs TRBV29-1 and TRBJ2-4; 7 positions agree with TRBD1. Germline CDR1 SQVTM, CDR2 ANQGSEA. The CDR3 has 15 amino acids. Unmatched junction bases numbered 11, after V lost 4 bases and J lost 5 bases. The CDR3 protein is CSVGSPRGLENIQYF. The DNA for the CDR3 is TGCAGCGTTGGGTCACCGAGGGGGCTTGAAAACATTCAGTACTTC.

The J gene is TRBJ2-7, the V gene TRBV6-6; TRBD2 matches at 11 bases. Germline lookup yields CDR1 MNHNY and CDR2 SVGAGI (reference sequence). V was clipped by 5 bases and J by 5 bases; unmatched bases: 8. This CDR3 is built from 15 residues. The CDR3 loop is CASSGRLAGYNEQYF. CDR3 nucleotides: TGTGCCAGCAGTGGGCGACTAGCGGGGTACAACGAGCAGTACTTC.

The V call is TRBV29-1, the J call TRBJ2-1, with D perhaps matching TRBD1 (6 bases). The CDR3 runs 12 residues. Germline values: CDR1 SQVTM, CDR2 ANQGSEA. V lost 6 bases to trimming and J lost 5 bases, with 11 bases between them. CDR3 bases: TGCAGCGTAGCTACAGGGAACAATGAGCAGTTCTTC. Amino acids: CSVATGNNEQFF.